The 9 T cell receptor beta chains presented below share a single source sample, sequenced in a study of blood T cells in healthy people across ages. A second PCR of 7 to 11 cycles used a sample-barcoded 5' primer and a J-beta primer mix. Each CDR3 protein gets one entry after TCRdb re-called the 5' RACE reads with MiXCR. The table shows about 760,000 distinct CDR3 sequences, with about 25% occurring only once. These data also formed part of another study, on T cells of mothers and their children.

The sample taken for sequencing was blood. Every receptor here comes from a boy between 10 and 17 years old in good health.

V gene TRBV29-1 combines with J gene TRBJ1-2; a weak D match, TRBD1 (6 bases). Germline lookup yields CDR1 SQVTM and CDR2 ANQGSEA. V was clipped by 4 bases and J by 8 bases, with 26 bases between them. The CDR3 has 16 residues. The CDR3 loop reads CSVGPPTGGVVGGYTF. CDR3 nucleotides: TGCAGCGTTGGCCCCCCGACAGGTGGAGTGGTAGGCGGCTACACCTTC.

The chain employs TRBV12-3 or TRBV12-4 and TRBJ2-3; D unclear. There are 11 residues in the CDR3. V dropped 7 bases and J dropped 3 bases, with 5 bases sitting between them. The CDR3 sequence is CASMLTDTQYF. CDR3 sequence (DNA): TGTGCCAGCATGTTGACAGATACGCAGTATTTT.

This chain links TRBV6-5 with TRBJ2-2; TRBD1 is a possible D gene (6 bases). CDR1 is MNHEY, CDR2 SVGAGI, per germline. The CDR3 has 14 amino acids. Trimming took 8 bases from V and 0 from J, leaving 10 bases between them. The chain's CDR3 is CASHGTSNTGELFF. CDR3 nucleotides: TGTGCCAGCCACGGGACATCGAACACCGGGGAGCTGTTTTTT.

In its sample, this clonotype was seen many times. This sequence joins TRBV7-2 and TRBJ2-5, with D maybe TRBD1 (5 bases). Trimming pared 4 bases from V and 4 bases from J, leaving 16 bases between. The length of the CDR3 is 15 residues. Germline assignment: CDR1 SGHTA and CDR2 FQGNSA. The CDR3 nucleotides read TGTGCCAGCAGCTCCTCAGGGAAGGGGCGAGAGACCCAGTACTTC. Translated, it gives CASSSSGKGRETQYF.

Only a few counts were recorded for this clonotype. The chain has TRBV6-6 and TRBJ1-4, with 8 bases identical to TRBD1. The CDR3 spans 15 residues. Germline CDR1 MNHNY, CDR2 SVGAGI (reference sequence). Unmatched junction bases numbered 5, after V lost 0 bases and J lost 8 bases. The CDR3 bases are TGTGCCAGCAGTTACTCGGACAGGGATAAGGAAAAACTGTTTTTT. Translated, it gives CASSYSDRDKEKLFF.

The V call is TRBV29-1, the J call TRBJ2-5; D ambiguous. From germline, CDR1 is SQVTM and CDR2 ANQGSEA. The CDR3 sequence is 14 residues long. V lost 4 bases, J lost 4 bases, and 16 bases lay in between. CDR3 region: CSVALLGLLETQYF. The CDR3 DNA reads as TGCAGCGTTGCGTTGTTGGGCCTTCTAGAGACCCAGTACTTC.

This chain links TRBV29-1 with TRBJ2-1; D is ambiguous. CDR1 SQVTM and CDR2 ANQGSEA come from the germline V gene. V was trimmed by 6 bases and J by 9 bases, leaving 18 bases between them. The CDR3 is made up of 13 amino acids. CDR3 sequence: CSVNYLGGIEQFF. The CDR3 DNA reads as TGCAGCGTAAACTACCTGGGCGGAATTGAGCAGTTCTTC.

The CDR3 DNA is TGCAGCGTCGACTCTCGACAGGGGGAGTCCTATGGCTACACCTTC. Its translation: CSVDSRQGESYGYTF. The rearrangement links TRBV29-1 to TRBJ1-2; 9 nucleotides align to TRBD1. V was pared by 6 bases and J by 4 bases, with 12 bases of the junction left unmatched. The germline CDR1 and CDR2 sequences are SQVTM and ANQGSEA. The CDR3 is made up of 15 amino acids.

The genes are TRBV7-2 and TRBJ2-5; D possibly corresponds to TRBD2 (7 bases). Trimming cost V 1 base and J 3 bases, with 12 bases left between them. Germline V gene data show CDR1 as SGHTA and CDR2 as FQGNSA. The CDR3 contains 15 residues. Here the CDR3 reads CASSLVGGPEETQYF. The CDR3 nucleotides are TGTGCCAGCAGCTTAGTGGGGGGGCCGGAAGAGACCCAGTACTTC.